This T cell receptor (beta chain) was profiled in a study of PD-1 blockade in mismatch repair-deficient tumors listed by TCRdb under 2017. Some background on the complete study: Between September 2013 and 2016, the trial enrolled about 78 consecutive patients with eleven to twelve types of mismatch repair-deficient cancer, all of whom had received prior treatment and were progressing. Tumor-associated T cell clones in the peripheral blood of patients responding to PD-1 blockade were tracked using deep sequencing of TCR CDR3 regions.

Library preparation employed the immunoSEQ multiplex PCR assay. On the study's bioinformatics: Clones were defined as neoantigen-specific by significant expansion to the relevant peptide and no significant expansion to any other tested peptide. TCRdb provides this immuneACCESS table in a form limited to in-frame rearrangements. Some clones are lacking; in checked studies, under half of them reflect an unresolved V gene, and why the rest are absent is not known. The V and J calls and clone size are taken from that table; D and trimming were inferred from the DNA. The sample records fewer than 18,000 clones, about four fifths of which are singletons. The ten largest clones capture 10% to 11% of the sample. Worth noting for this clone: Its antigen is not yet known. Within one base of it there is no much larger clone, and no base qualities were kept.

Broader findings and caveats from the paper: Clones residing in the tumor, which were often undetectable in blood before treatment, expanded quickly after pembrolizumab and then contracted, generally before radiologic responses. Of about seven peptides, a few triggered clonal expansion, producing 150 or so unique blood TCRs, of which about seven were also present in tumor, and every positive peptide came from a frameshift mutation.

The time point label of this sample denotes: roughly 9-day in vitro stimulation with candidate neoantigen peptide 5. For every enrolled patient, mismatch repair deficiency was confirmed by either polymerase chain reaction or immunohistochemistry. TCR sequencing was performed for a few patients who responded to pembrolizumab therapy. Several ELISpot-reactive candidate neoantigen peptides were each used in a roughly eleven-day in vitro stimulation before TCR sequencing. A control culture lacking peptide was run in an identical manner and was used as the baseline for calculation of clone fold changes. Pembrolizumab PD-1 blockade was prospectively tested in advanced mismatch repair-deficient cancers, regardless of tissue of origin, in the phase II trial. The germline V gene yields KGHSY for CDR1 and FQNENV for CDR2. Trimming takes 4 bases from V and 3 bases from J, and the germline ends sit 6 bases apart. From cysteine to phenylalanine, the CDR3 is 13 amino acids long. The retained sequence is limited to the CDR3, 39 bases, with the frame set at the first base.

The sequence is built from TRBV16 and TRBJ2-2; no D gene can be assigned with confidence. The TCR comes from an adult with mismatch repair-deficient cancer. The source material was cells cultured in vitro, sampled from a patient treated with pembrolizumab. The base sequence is TGTGCCAGCAGCCGTCGGGACACCGGGGAGCTGTTTTTT. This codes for CASSRRDTGELFF. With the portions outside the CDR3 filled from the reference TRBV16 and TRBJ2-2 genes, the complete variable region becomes GEEVAQTPKHLVRGEGQKAKLYCAPIKGHSYVFWYQQVLKNEFKFLISFQNENVFDETGMPKERFSAKCLPNSPCSLEIQATKLEDSAVYFCASSRRDTGELFFGEGSRLTVL.